This T cell receptor (beta chain) was found in a study of identical twins. Overall study results and limits: Conclusions were based on cross-sectional statistical analysis, without following the same donors.

The CDR3 is 11 residues long. As to this clonotype: Its antigen is as yet unknown.

One entry per CDR3 protein results from TCRdb running MiXCR on the 5' RACE reads. The data show around 490,000 distinct CDR3 sequences, with approximately 20% seen just once and about 0.5% held by the top ten. These data also featured in a second study, about yellow fever vaccine responses in identical twins.

Input material: CD4+ T cells sorted from blood. The chain recombines TRBV21-1 with TRBJ2-7. TRBV21-1 constitutes a pseudogene. The receptor comes from a woman between 18 and 29 years old in good health. CDR3 in DNA: TGTGCCAGCAGCAGGGTGGACGAGCAGTACTTC. This translates into CASSRVDEQYF.